A selection of T cell receptor beta chains follows, all from one sample in a study of blood T cell repertoires in COVID-19. The assay was immunoSEQ multiplex PCR, and TCRdb's table has in-frame clones only and misses some. This sample carries about 120,000 clones, 84% of them seen once, and the ten largest clones take around 3.9%. What was sequenced was PBMCs or T cells enriched from blood (not recorded which). The receptors here all came from a young woman who had recovered from COVID-19. Both conserved end residues are part of each CDR3. A D gene is named only where the DNA matches it firmly. Clone size is shown for a subset of rows, as once, few, many or a class of expanded clone.

V	D	J	size	DNA	CDR3
TRBV4-3	.	TRBJ2-3	few	TGCGCCAGCAGCCAACACTCAGGGGTGCGGGGGACAGATACGCAGTATTTT	CASSQHSGVRGTDTQYF
TRBV6-2/TRBV6-3	TRBD1	TRBJ2-7	.	TGTGCCAGCAGTCCAGACAGGGCTCACGAGCAGTACTTC	CASSPDRAHEQYF
TRBV5-1	TRBD1	TRBJ2-5	.	TGCGCCAGCAGCTTGTCCCTGACAGGGGAAGAGACCCAGTACTTC	CASSLSLTGEETQYF
TRBV11-2	.	TRBJ2-2	.	TGTGCCAGCAGCGGAGGGCAGGGCATCCACGGGGAGCTGTTTTTT	CASSGGQGIHGELFF
TRBV14	.	TRBJ1-4	.	TGTGCCAGCAGCCAAGAAGGGGTCTGGAACGAAAAACTGTTTTTT	CASSQEGVWNEKLFF
TRBV9	TRBD1	TRBJ1-3	few	TGTGCCAGCAGCGTAGCGACAGGGAGGACGAACACCATATATTTT	CASSVATGRTNTIYF
TRBV4-1	.	TRBJ2-7	.	TGCGCCAGCAGCCAAGCTAGTGAGATATTGGCCTACGAGCAGTACTTC	CASSQASEILAYEQYF
TRBV5-6	.	TRBJ2-7	.	TGTGCCAGCAGCTACGACACGGGGGGCTCCTTCTACGAGCAGTACTTC	CASSYDTGGSFYEQYF
TRBV20-1	.	TRBJ2-5	.	TGCAGTGCTAGTCCGGTACGGACGGACTACCAAGAGACCCAGTACTTC	CSASPVRTDYQETQYF
TRBV2	TRBD1	TRBJ2-5	.	TGTGCCAGCAGTGAATACCCCGGCAGGGGGAGAGAGACCCAGTACTTC	CASSEYPGRGRETQYF
TRBV28	TRBD1	TRBJ1-4	.	TGTGCCAGCAGTTTGGGCACGACAGGGGCTCTTGAAAAACTGTTTTTT	CASSLGTTGALEKLFF
TRBV6-4	.	TRBJ1-6	.	TGTGCCAGCAGTGACCTAGAAGGCTCACCCCTCCACTTT	CASSDLEGSPLHF
TRBV6-5	.	TRBJ1-2	.	TGTGCCAGCAGTTACGTCGGTTACTATGGCTACACCTTC	CASSYVGYYGYTF
TRBV5-1	.	TRBJ1-6	.	TGCGCCAGCAGCTTCGCGGTCGGGGTATATAATTCACCCCTCCACTTT	CASSFAVGVYNSPLHF
TRBV7-2	TRBD1	TRBJ1-4	.	TGTGCCAGCAGCTTCTCAGGGGGGACAACTAATGAAAAACTGTTTTTT	CASSFSGGTTNEKLFF
TRBV5-6	.	TRBJ1-2	.	TGTGCCAGCAGCTCCGGACAGACGAACTATGGCTACACCTTC	CASSSGQTNYGYTF
TRBV6-5	TRBD1	TRBJ1-4	many	TGTGCCAGCAGAGCAGGGACAGCTTTCGAAAAACTGTTTTTT	CASRAGTAFEKLFF
TRBV28	.	TRBJ1-4	.	TGTGCCAGCAGTGGCCACAGGGTCCTAAAAAAAGCAACTAATGAAAAACTGTTTTTT	CASSGHRVLKKATNEKLFF
TRBV30	.	TRBJ1-1	.	TGTGCCTGGAGTGTAACTGCGTACCGGAACACTGAAGCTTTCTTT	CAWSVTAYRNTEAFF
TRBV27	TRBD1	TRBJ2-7	.	TGTGCCAGCAGCTGGGACAGCGGCACCTACGAGCAGTACTTC	CASSWDSGTYEQYF